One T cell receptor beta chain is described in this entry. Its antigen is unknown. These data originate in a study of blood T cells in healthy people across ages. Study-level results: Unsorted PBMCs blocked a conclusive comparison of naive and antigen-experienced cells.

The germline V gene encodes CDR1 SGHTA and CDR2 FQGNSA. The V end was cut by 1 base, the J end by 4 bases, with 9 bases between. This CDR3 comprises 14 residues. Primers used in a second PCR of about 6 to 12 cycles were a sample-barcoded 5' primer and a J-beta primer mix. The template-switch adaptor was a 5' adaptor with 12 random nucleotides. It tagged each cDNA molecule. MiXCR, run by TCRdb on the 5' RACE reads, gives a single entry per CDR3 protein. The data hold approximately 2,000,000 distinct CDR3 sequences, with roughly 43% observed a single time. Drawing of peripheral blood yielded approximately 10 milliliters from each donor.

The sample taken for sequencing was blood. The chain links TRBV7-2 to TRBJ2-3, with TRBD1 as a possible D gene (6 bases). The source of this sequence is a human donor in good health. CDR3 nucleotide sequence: TGTGCCAGCAGCTTAGACAGGGACCCAGATACGCAGTATTTT. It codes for CASSLDRDPDTQYF.